This TCR beta chain was captured by sequencing in a study of PD-1 and CTLA-4 blockade in melanoma (dated by TCRdb to about 2021). Broadly, across the study: In patients with melanoma, the researchers looked at the effects of CTLA-4 blockade versus PD-1 blockade on the CD8 T cell response that was melanoma-reactive.

Libraries were prepared through the immunoSEQ multiplex PCR assay. In its TCRdb copy, this immuneACCESS table keeps in-frame sequences only and misses some clones. Where compared with another copy, unresolved V genes explain less than half of these, and the others have no known cause. The sample records 25,000 to 35,000 clones, roughly nine tenths of which are singletons. Together, the top ten hold roughly 8.1% of the sample. Sequences SGHVS (CDR1) and FQNEAQ (CDR2) are obtained from the germline V gene. Trimming removed 1 base from V and 2 bases from J, leaving 6 bases between the germline ends. Including cysteine and phenylalanine, the CDR3 has 13 amino acids. The retained sequence is limited to the CDR3, 39 bases, with the frame set at the first base. About this clone: It has no known antigen specificity. Nothing much larger sits one base from this clone, and base qualities are not available.

The V and J segments used are TRBV7-8 and TRBJ2-7; the D gene is not confidently resolved. Source: CD8+ T cells from peripheral blood, taken before anti-PD-1 treatment. The clonotype comes from a human donor with melanoma. The DNA sequence reads TGTGCCAGCAGCTTAGACTCAACCTACGAGCAGTACTTC. Its translation is CASSLDSTYEQYF. The full variable domain, with segments outside the CDR3 supplied by the reference TRBV7-8 and TRBJ2-7 proteins, appears as GAGVSQSPRYKVAKRGQDVALRCDPISGHVSLFWYQQALGQGPEFLTYFQNEAQLDKSGLPSDRFFAERPEGSVSTLKIQRTQQEDSAVYLCASSLDSTYEQYFGPGTRLTVT.